This TCR beta chain is from a study of blood T cell repertoires in COVID-19. Turning to the study itself: Acute and convalescent COVID-19 specimens originated in the United States, Italy and Spain. T cells, B-cell-depleted T cells, or PBMCs supplied cDNA or gDNA.

A few counts support this clone. In the source study's methods: From reference gene primer amplification, estimates of nucleated cell counts were derived. The table came from immunoSEQ multiplex PCR; TCRdb's copy has only in-frame clones and leaves some out. For V, J and clone size, that table is used; D and trimming come from the DNA. Of 60,000 to 85,000 clones in the sample, about 92% were seen once. The CDR3 extends over 14 amino acids. V dropped 0 bases and J dropped 7 bases, with 10 bases sitting between them. CDR1 is MNHEY and CDR2 is SVGEGT in the germline V gene. The TCR comes from a man aged 50-60 years with acute or convalescent COVID-19. Sequencing was done on a sample of peripheral blood. The V and J genes are TRBV6-2 or TRBV6-3 and TRBJ1-5, with D possibly TRBD1 on 5 matching bases. The CDR3 DNA follows: TGTGCCAGCAGTTACTCTGGGGCCGGGCAGCCCCAGCATTTT. Translation gives CASSYSGAGQPQHF.